These T cell receptor beta chains were read from a single sample in a study of blood T cell repertoires in COVID-19. The method was immunoSEQ multiplex PCR; TCRdb's version includes in-frame clones alone and lacks a portion of them. The profile shows roughly 11,000 clones, 85% to 90% of them singletons. The sequenced sample consisted of peripheral blood. These receptors were obtained from an older woman with active COVID-19. Both conserved end residues are part of each CDR3. A D gene is named only where the DNA matches it firmly. Rows give clone size only sometimes, using once, few, many, or a class for an expanded clone.

.,.,TRBJ1-2,TRBV5-4,TGTGCCAGCAGCGAGGCAAACTATGGCTACACCTTC,CASSEANYGYTF
TRBD2,once,TRBJ2-1,TRBV9,TGTGCCAGCAGCACAACTATTGGACTAGCGGGTACTAATGAGCAGTTCTTC,CASSTTIGLAGTNEQFF
.,.,TRBJ1-1,TRBV29-1,TGCAGCGTTTCCAGGGAGGGTGCCGCTTTCTTT,CSVSREGAAFF
.,.,TRBJ1-4,TRBV5-1,TGCGCCAGCAGCTTGAATCAGGGAGGGGAAAAACTGTTTTTT,CASSLNQGGEKLFF
TRBD2,.,TRBJ2-1,TRBV9,TGTGCCAGCAGCCCCTCCCTACGGGGGGGTGGGTTTCGAGGCAATGAGCAGTTCTTC,CASSPSLRGGGFRGNEQFF
TRBD2,.,TRBJ2-1,TRBV14,TGTGCCAGCAGCCAGGGGCTAGCGGCATTCAATGAGCAGTTCTTC,CASSQGLAAFNEQFF
.,.,TRBJ2-3,TRBV6-1,TGTGCCAGCAGTGAAGGAGGAACGGCAGATACGCAGTATTTT,CASSEGGTADTQYF
TRBD2,.,TRBJ2-7,TRBV30,TGTGCCTGGAGCCGGGGGGTACGGCCTCGAGGGTCCTACGAGCAGTACTTC,CAWSRGVRPRGSYEQYF
.,.,TRBJ1-1,TRBV10-1,TGCGCCAGCAGGGATAACAGGGATTGGAACACTGAAGCTTTCTTT,CASRDNRDWNTEAFF
.,.,TRBJ2-7,TRBV27,TGTGCCAGCAGTCTCGGGACATGGGAAGACGAGCAGTACTTC,CASSLGTWEDEQYF
TRBD2,.,TRBJ2-1,TRBV11-3,TGTGCCAGCAGCTCCTCCGGCGGGGGGGCTTTTGAGCAGTTCTTC,CASSSSGGGAFEQFF
TRBD2,.,TRBJ2-1,TRBV3-1/TRBV3-2,TGTGCCAGCAGCCAAGAACTAGCGGGCTCCTACAATGAGCAGTTCTTC,CASSQELAGSYNEQFF
.,.,TRBJ2-2,TRBV11-2,TGTGCCAGCAGCTTACCCCTAACTGCCGGGGAGCTGTTTTTT,CASSLPLTAGELFF
.,.,TRBJ2-7,TRBV10-1,TGCGCCAGCATAGGGGCGGAACCGGCTTACTACGAGCAGTACTTC,CASIGAEPAYYEQYF
.,once,TRBJ1-1,TRBV24-1,TGTGCCACCAGTGATAACGCAGGGAACGCTGAAGCTTTCTTT,CATSDNAGNAEAFF
.,.,TRBJ1-1,TRBV5-1,TGCGCCAGCAGCTTGGAGGACCCTAGCAAAATAGCTTTCTTT,CASSLEDPSKIAFF
.,.,TRBJ2-7,TRBV10-3,TGTGCCACCCTGGGGGGGCCCGAGCAGTACTTC,CATLGGPEQYF
TRBD1,.,TRBJ1-5,TRBV19,TGTGCCAGTAGGCCTGACAGGGGTGGCAATCAGCCCCAGCATTTT,CASRPDRGGNQPQHF
.,.,TRBJ1-1,TRBV19,TGTGCCAGTAAAGGGGCTTTGGCCACTGAAGCTTTCTTT,CASKGALATEAFF
.,few,TRBJ1-1,TRBV27,TGTGCCAGCAGGCTTCAGGGTAAAGAAGCTTTCTTT,CASRLQGKEAFF
.,.,TRBJ2-2,TRBV19,TGTGCCAGCAAAGGAGGGGGCATAAGTCCCATCGGGGAGCTGTTTTTT,CASKGGGISPIGELFF
TRBD1,.,TRBJ1-2,TRBV5-1,TGCGCCAGCACCACAACTGGGACAGGTTTTGGGAATTCAGATGGCTACACCTTC,CASTTTGTGFGNSDGYTF
TRBD2,.,TRBJ2-1,TRBV28,TGTGCCAGCAGACTCGTTAGCGGGGTAGACAATGAGCAGTTCTTC,CASRLVSGVDNEQFF
.,once,TRBJ2-5,TRBV12-3/TRBV12-4,TGTGCCAGCACCCTCCCCGGGTTTGGGACCCAGTACTTC,CASTLPGFGTQYF
.,.,TRBJ2-2,TRBV19,TGTGCCAGTAGTAGCGGACAACAGAACACCGGGGAGCTGTTTTTT,CASSSGQQNTGELFF
TRBD1,.,TRBJ1-2,TRBV12-3/TRBV12-4,TGTGCCAGCAGCACAGGGGTGACTGGCTACACCTTC,CASSTGVTGYTF
.,.,TRBJ2-2,TRBV29-1,TGCAGCGTTATAACAGGGTCAAAACCCGGGGAGCTGTTTTTT,CSVITGSKPGELFF
TRBD2,.,TRBJ2-7,TRBV13,TGTGCCAGCAGCCCCCGGCTAGCGGGTTACTCCTACGAGCAGTACTTC,CASSPRLAGYSYEQYF
TRBD2,.,TRBJ2-3,TRBV27,TGTGCCAGCAGTATCTTAGCGGGGGGAGGCACAGATACGCAGTATTTT,CASSILAGGGTDTQYF
.,.,TRBJ2-4,TRBV18,TGTGCCAGCTCACCAGACAGGATGGACATTCAGTACTTC,CASSPDRMDIQYF
TRBD1,.,TRBJ2-3,TRBV9,TGTGCCAGCAGCGCAAGGGACAGGCAGTATTTT,CASSARDRQYF
.,.,TRBJ2-1,TRBV28,TGTGCCAGCAGTTTGTTCGGGGGTGAGCAGTTCTTC,CASSLFGGEQFF
.,.,TRBJ2-3,TRBV30,TGTGCCTGGAGTGGGGCGGTCAGGGCCACAGATACGCAGTATTTT,CAWSGAVRATDTQYF
.,once,TRBJ1-1,TRBV19,TGTGCCAGTAGTCGTACAGGGAGTGGTGAAGCTTTCTTT,CASSRTGSGEAFF
.,.,TRBJ2-1,TRBV20-1,TGCAGTGCTAGCCAGGGAAATGAGCAGTTCTTC,CSASQGNEQFF
.,.,TRBJ1-2,TRBV19,TGTGCCAGTAGTACCCGACAGGTATCGAACTATGGCTACACCTTC,CASSTRQVSNYGYTF
TRBD1,.,TRBJ2-7,TRBV29-1,TGCAGCGTTGACAAGGGGGCGATTTCGGGAGAGCAGTACTTC,CSVDKGAISGEQYF
TRBD2,.,TRBJ2-3,TRBV24-1,TGTGCCACCAGTCCCACTAGCGCCAGCACAGATACGCAGTATTTT,CATSPTSASTDTQYF
.,.,TRBJ1-4,TRBV7-2,TGTGCCACCACAGGAAACCCGCCAGGGACTAATGAAAAACTGTTTTTT,CATTGNPPGTNEKLFF
.,.,TRBJ2-1,TRBV7-7,TGTGCCAGCAGCTTAGCGGTACAGAGCTCCTACAATGAGCAGTTCTTC,CASSLAVQSSYNEQFF
TRBD2,.,TRBJ2-1,TRBV20-1,TGCAGTGCTAGTGGGCTAGCGGGACCGGATGAGCAGTTCTTC,CSASGLAGPDEQFF
.,.,TRBJ1-3,TRBV5-5,TGTGCCAGCAGCTTTTCGAGGGGGACCTCTGGAAACACCATATATTTT,CASSFSRGTSGNTIYF